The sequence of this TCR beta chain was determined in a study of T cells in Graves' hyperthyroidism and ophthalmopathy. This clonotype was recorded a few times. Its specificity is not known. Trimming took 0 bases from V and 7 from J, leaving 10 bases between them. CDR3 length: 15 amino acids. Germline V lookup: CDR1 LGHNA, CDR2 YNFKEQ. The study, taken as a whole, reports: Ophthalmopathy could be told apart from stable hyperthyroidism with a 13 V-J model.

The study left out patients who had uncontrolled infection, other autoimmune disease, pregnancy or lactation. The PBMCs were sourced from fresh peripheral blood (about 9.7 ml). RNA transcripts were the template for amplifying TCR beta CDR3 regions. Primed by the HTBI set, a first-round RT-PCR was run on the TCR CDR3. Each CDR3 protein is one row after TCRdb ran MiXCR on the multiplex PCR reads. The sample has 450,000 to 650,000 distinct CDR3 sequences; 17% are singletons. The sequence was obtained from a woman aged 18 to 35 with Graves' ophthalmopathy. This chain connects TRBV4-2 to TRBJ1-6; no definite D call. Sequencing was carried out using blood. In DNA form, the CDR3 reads TGTGCCAGCAGCCAAGACGCGCAGCCGAATTCACCCCTCCACTTT. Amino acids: CASSQDAQPNSPLHF.